This T cell receptor beta chain comes out of a study of T-cell reconstitution after alpha-beta-depleted transplantation in children. This clonotype was detected many times. Preparation of the TCRbeta library was carried out with unique molecular identifiers. From the PCR reads, TCRdb called clonotypes with MiXCR, one entry per CDR3 protein. The top ten clones hold about 6% of a sample with about half a million distinct CDR3 sequences, around 13% of them seen once. The material sequenced was PBMCs from the stem cell graft donor, taken from the stem cell graft. The sequence was obtained from a human donor who donated a stem cell graft to a child with combined immunodeficiency.

CDR3 nucleotides: TGCGCCAGCAGCTTGGACCCCGGGTCTGGAAACACCATATATTTT. This encodes CASSLDPGSGNTIYF. The chain has TRBV5-1 and TRBJ1-3; no definite D call. The CDR3 is 15 amino acids. Trimming took off 0 bases at V and 1 base at J, with 8 bases between the two ends. Germline V gene data show CDR1 as SGHRS and CDR2 as YFSETQ.